These 26 T cell receptor beta chains share one sample of origin, sequenced in a study of cytomegalovirus exposure and HLA in healthy donors. The primer mix had 60 Vbeta and 13 Jbeta primers. This table comes from immunoSEQ multiplex PCR, and its TCRdb copy is limited to in-frame clones, with some not included. The profile covers 110,000 or so clones, with roughly 12% appearing a single time and about a sixth taken by the ten largest. Source material: PBMCs. The receptors were gathered from a man aged 40-50 years in good health and CMV-seropositive.

Only a few counts were recorded for this clone. The rearrangement joins TRBV5-1 to TRBJ1-1, with unresolved D. V shed 5 bases and J shed 1 base, with 9 bases lying between them. This CDR3 has 13 amino acids. The germline CDR1 and CDR2 sequences are SGHRS and YFSETQ. CDR3 nucleotides: TGCGCCAGCAGGCCGGGAGGGAACACTGAAGCTTTCTTT. Encoded protein: CASRPGGNTEAFF.

Concerning this clone: Other DNA sequences within the sample encode an identical CDR3. The chain employs TRBV19 and TRBJ1-1; 8 bases fit TRBD1. The CDR3 extends over 15 amino acids. Germline lookup yields CDR1 LNHDA and CDR2 SQIVND (reference sequence). The junction had 8 bases not matched to a gene; V was cut back by 7 bases and J by 1 base. This CDR3 is CASTPLGQENTEAFF. The DNA of the CDR3 is TGTGCCAGTACCCCCTTGGGACAGGAGAACACTGAAGCTTTCTTT. Full variable domain (outside the CDR3, taken from reference TRBV19 and TRBJ1-1): DGGITQSPKYLFRKEGQNVTLSCEQNLNHDAMYWYRQDPGQGLRLIYYSQIVNDFQKGDIAEGYSVSREKKESFPLTVTSAQKNPTAFYLCASTPLGQENTEAFFGQGTRLTVV.

This clone was detected only a few times. J is TRBJ2-1 and V is TRBV7-6; 10 bases agree with TRBD2. V gave up 1 base and J gave up 3 bases; unmatched junction bases: 6. This CDR3 is 17 amino acids long. Germline V CDR1 and CDR2: SGHVS, FNYEAQ. The CDR3 loop is CASSLGASGSSYNEQFF. As DNA, the CDR3 is TGTGCCAGCAGCTTAGGCGCTAGCGGGAGCAGCTACAATGAGCAGTTCTTC.

The genes are TRBV10-3 and TRBJ2-1, with a tentative D call TRBD2 (5 bases). The CDR3 loop spans 12 amino acids. Looked up from germline, CDR1 is ENHRY and CDR2 is SYGVKD. V was clipped by 7 bases and J by 3 bases, with 7 bases between them. Written as DNA, the CDR3 is TGTGCCATCACGGGAAACTACAATGAGCAGTTCTTC. This sequence encodes CAITGNYNEQFF.

This clone was seen a few times. The V gene is TRBV10-3, the J gene TRBJ2-1; TRBD2 might be the D (7 bases). Per germline, CDR1 ENHRY and CDR2 SYGVKD. The CDR3 has 15 residues. Trimming took 7 bases from V and 7 from J, leaving 20 bases between them. This chain's CDR3 is CAINTGRAGNNEQFF. CDR3 bases: TGTGCCATCAATACAGGGAGGGCAGGGAATAATGAGCAGTTCTTC.

The V and J genes are TRBV5-1 and TRBJ2-5, with 11 positions matching TRBD2. This CDR3 comprises 16 residues. Germline CDR1 reads SGHRS; CDR2 reads YFSETQ. V gave up 4 bases and J gave up 0 bases; unmatched junction bases: 5. The chain's CDR3 is CASSSGTSGYQETQYF. The CDR3 DNA sequence: TGCGCCAGCAGCAGCGGGACTAGCGGATACCAAGAGACCCAGTACTTC.

The chain recombines TRBV10-2 with TRBJ2-7, with D possibly matching TRBD1 (6 bases). Germline V gene data show CDR1 as WSHSY and CDR2 as SAAADI. The length of the CDR3 is 15 residues. V shed 8 bases and J shed 4 bases, with 21 bases lying between them. For the CDR3, the DNA is TGCGCCAGCTCTGACAGGACCGATCGCATTTACGAGCAGTACTTC. Translation: CASSDRTDRIYEQYF.

V gene TRBV25-1 combines with J gene TRBJ1-2; 7 bases map to TRBD1. Germline lookup yields CDR1 MGHDK and CDR2 SYGVNS. After removal of 6 bases from V and 3 bases from J, the junction contained 7 bases not matched to a gene. The CDR3 covers 14 residues. CDR3 nucleotides: TGTGCCAGCAGCGCTCCGGGACAGCACTATGGCTACACCTTC. This codes for CASSAPGQHYGYTF.

The sample holds a few counts of this clone. The chain couples TRBV30 to TRBJ2-7; D possibly corresponds to TRBD1 (5 bases). The CDR3 length is 11 residues. Per germline, CDR1 GTSNPN and CDR2 SVGIG (reference sequence). V gave up 4 bases and J gave up 3 bases, with 7 bases separating them. The CDR3 sequence: CAWTDSYEQYF. The CDR3 DNA follows: TGTGCCTGGACCGACAGCTACGAGCAGTACTTC.

The rearrangement links TRBV27 to TRBJ2-6; D call uncertain. Germline V CDR1 and CDR2: MNHEY, SMNVEV (reference sequence). CDR3 length equals 15 residues. Trimming took off 6 bases at V and 0 bases at J, with 9 bases between the two ends. The CDR3 spells CASRSESSGANVLTF. The CDR3 nucleotides read TGTGCCAGCAGATCAGAAAGCTCTGGGGCCAACGTCCTGACTTTC.

V and J are TRBV5-1 and TRBJ2-7, with D maybe TRBD1 (5 bases). The CDR3 is 13 amino acids. Per germline, CDR1 SGHRS and CDR2 YFSETQ. V was shortened by 0 bases and J by 3 bases, with 7 bases between the two germline ends. CDR3 nucleotides: TGCGCCAGCAGCTTGGCCCAGGGCTACGAGCAGTACTTC. Translated: CASSLAQGYEQYF.

The chain combines TRBV12-5 with TRBJ1-5; D call uncertain. The germline CDR1 and CDR2 sequences are LGHNT and FRNRAP. The CDR3 spans 16 residues. V gave up 2 bases and J gave up 5 bases, with 16 bases separating them. CDR3 in DNA: TGTGCTAGTGGTTTGTTGCGCGGGAGCTCGGATCAGCCCCAGCATTTT. Its translation is CASGLLRGSSDQPQHF.

This clone appeared a few times. This chain connects TRBV19 to TRBJ1-5; the D is unclear. Germline lookup yields CDR1 LNHDA and CDR2 SQIVND (reference sequence). Trimming removed 2 bases from V and 5 bases from J, with 10 bases in between. The CDR3 consists of 14 residues. As DNA, the CDR3 is TGTGCCAGTAGTATATCTAACGGTGATCAGCCCCAGCATTTT. Translated, it gives CASSISNGDQPQHF.

V is TRBV5-1 and J is TRBJ2-5; D remains ambiguous. The CDR3 has 15 residues. Germline CDR1 is SGHRS and CDR2 is YFSETQ. Between the trimmed V and J ends, which lost 3 bases and 2 bases, there was a span of 14 bases. The CDR3 nucleotides read TGCGCCAGCAGCTCAGAGGCTGTGGATCAAGAGACCCAGTACTTC. Amino acids: CASSSEAVDQETQYF.

This clone has just a few counts. V and J are TRBV5-4 and TRBJ2-1; D may be TRBD1 (5 bases). This CDR3 region has 14 residues. Trimming shortened V by 2 bases and J by 8 bases, and 14 bases separated the two germline ends. Looked up from germline, CDR1 is SGHNT and CDR2 is YYREEE (reference sequence). The CDR3 sequence is CASSFMLTDYEQFF. CDR3 in DNA: TGTGCCAGCAGCTTCATGTTGACAGACTATGAGCAGTTCTTC.

The chain links TRBV7-9 to TRBJ2-3; TRBD2 aligns across 13 bases. Per germline, CDR1 SEHNR and CDR2 FQNEAQ (reference sequence). The V segment lost 5 bases and the J segment 6 bases; nucleotides outside the gene matches: 8. This CDR3 has 16 amino acids. CDR3 sequence reads: CASSTGTSGTADTQYF. The DNA for the CDR3 is TGTGCCAGCAGCACCGGGACTAGCGGGACCGCGGATACGCAGTATTTT.

The chain combines TRBV28 with TRBJ2-3; D is uncertain. This CDR3 is 12 amino acids long. The germline V and J ends were trimmed by 3 bases and 4 bases, with 5 bases remaining between them. Germline V gene data show CDR1 as MDHEN and CDR2 as SYDVKM. The CDR3 here is CASSFLADTQYF. In DNA form, the CDR3 reads TGTGCCAGCAGTTTCCTAGCAGATACGCAGTATTTT.

This clone turned up a few times. V usage is TRBV18 and J usage is TRBJ2-7; 7 bases line up with TRBD2. From germline, CDR1 is KGHSH and CDR2 LQKENI. The CDR3 totals 14 residues. V was pared by 3 bases and J by 1 base, with 3 bases of the junction left unmatched. Here the CDR3 DNA reads TGTGCCAGCTCACCGGGAGGGCGGTCCTACGAGCAGTACTTC. Translation gives CASSPGGRSYEQYF.

This clone was observed a handful of times. Other nucleotide sequences from this sample produce the same CDR3. V is TRBV27 and J is TRBJ1-1, with 8 positions matching TRBD1. V dropped 5 bases and J dropped 0; count of bases not matched to a gene: 2. Germline CDR1 and CDR2: MNHEY and SMNVEV (reference sequence). This CDR3 has 14 residues. The CDR3 nucleotides are TGTGCCAGCAGTGGGACAGGATTGAACACTGAAGCTTTCTTT. Translated, it gives CASSGTGLNTEAFF.

This clone was picked up one time. The V gene is TRBV19, the J gene TRBJ2-3, with TRBD2 matching over 8 bases. The J segment lost 3 bases and the V segment lost 2 bases, leaving 4 bases of the junction unmatched. CDR3 length equals 15 residues. Germline V lookup: CDR1 LNHDA, CDR2 SQIVND (reference sequence). The CDR3 sequence is CASSILAGRTDTQYF. The DNA for the CDR3 is TGTGCCAGTAGTATATTAGCGGGAAGGACAGATACGCAGTATTTT.

The J gene is TRBJ2-4, the V gene TRBV28; D is unclear. Trimming removed 7 bases from V and 0 bases from J, with 16 bases in between. This CDR3 has 16 residues. Germline V lookup: CDR1 MDHEN, CDR2 SYDVKM. The DNA for the CDR3 is TGTGCCAGCATCCCAGGCTTCTCACTAGCCAAAAACATTCAGTACTTC. This codes for CASIPGFSLAKNIQYF.

This clone was recorded a few times. The J gene is TRBJ2-2, the V gene TRBV29-1, with D tentatively TRBD1 (6 bases). The length of the CDR3 is 13 residues. Germline CDR1 SQVTM, CDR2 ANQGSEA. The V end lost 6 bases, the J end lost 1 base, and 9 bases lay between the germline ends. CDR3 residues: CSVGTLNTGELFF. As DNA, the CDR3 is TGCAGCGTAGGGACACTGAACACCGGGGAGCTGTTTTTT.

The rearrangement uses TRBV6-5 and TRBJ2-7; D is uncertain. The V and J ends lost 6 bases and 3 bases respectively, with 12 bases between them. The V gene's germline CDR1 is MNHEY and CDR2 SVGAGI. The CDR3 extends over 13 amino acids. CDR3 nucleotides: TGTGCCAGCAGCCGATATGAGAACTACGAGCAGTACTTC. Its translation is CASSRYENYEQYF.

This clone was observed a handful of times. The chain has TRBV7-9 and TRBJ2-3, with 10 bases identical to TRBD2. Germline values: CDR1 SEHNR, CDR2 FQNEAQ (reference sequence). Trimming removed 2 bases from V and 3 bases from J; junction bases left unmatched: 2. The CDR3 contains 15 residues. The CDR3, as DNA: TGTGCCAGCAGCTTATCTAGCGGGAGAACAGATACGCAGTATTTT. Its protein is CASSLSSGRTDTQYF.

V is TRBV5-1 and J is TRBJ1-1, with a tentative D call TRBD1 (5 bases). There are 13 residues in the CDR3. Germline V lookup: CDR1 SGHRS, CDR2 YFSETQ. The ends were cut back, 7 bases at V and 3 bases at J, with 13 bases in the middle. In DNA, the CDR3 is TGCGCCAGCCGCTCTTGGGGGGACACTGAAGCTTTCTTT. Amino acids: CASRSWGDTEAFF.

This clone was counted a few times. This rearrangement joins TRBV9 to TRBJ2-7, with D possibly being TRBD2 (6 bases). Germline V gene sequence: CDR1 SGDLS, CDR2 YYNGEE. This CDR3 contains 14 residues. Trimming stripped 4 bases from V and 3 bases from J, with 14 bases between. Written as DNA, the CDR3 is TGTGCCAGCAGCCGTGGGGGTAGCGGCTACGAGCAGTACTTC. Translated: CASSRGGSGYEQYF.